The 14 T cell receptor beta chains reported below all come from one sample, sequenced in a study of post-analysis software for immune sequencing data. Study observations and caveats: Patients showed TRBV5-6, TRBV5-1 and TRBV20-1 among about five TRBV segments more frequent than in controls.

Libraries were made from TCR beta cDNA, and they carried unique molecular identifiers. TCRdb processed the PCR reads anew with MiXCR; each CDR3 protein has one entry. The sample records around 250,000 distinct CDR3 sequences, 35% to 40% being singletons. Their antigen targets remain unknown. The sequenced sample was blood. Receptor source: a girl between 10 and 17 years old with multiple sclerosis.

The table lists this clonotype with a few counts. The chain combines TRBV11-1 with TRBJ1-1, with TRBD1 identical over 10 bases. V shed 7 bases, J shed 2 bases, and the junction held 10 bases outside the gene matches. This CDR3 is built from 16 residues. Germline V lookup: CDR1 SGHAT, CDR2 FQDESV (reference sequence). CDR3 DNA: TGTGCCAGCACCACCTCACGGACAGGGGGAAACACTGAAGCTTTCTTT. It codes for CASTTSRTGGNTEAFF.

This chain connects TRBV2 to TRBJ1-1; D is undetermined. CDR1 SNHLY and CDR2 FYNNEI come from the germline V gene. CDR3 length: 12 residues. Deletions cut 8 bases from V and 0 bases from J, with 7 bases between. CDR3 protein: CASHAMNTEAFF. The CDR3 DNA sequence: TGTGCCAGCCACGCCATGAACACTGAAGCTTTCTTT.

V and J are TRBV5-8 and TRBJ2-3; 7 nucleotides line up with TRBD1. With V trimmed by 4 bases and J by 4 bases, 12 bases remained unmatched. The CDR3 consists of 16 residues. In germline, CDR1 is SGHTS, CDR2 YDEGEE. CDR3 sequence: CASSPRQGSQADTQYF. CDR3 nucleotides: TGTGCCAGCAGCCCCCGACAGGGATCACAAGCAGATACGCAGTATTTT.

This chain links TRBV20-1 with TRBJ2-5; unclear D gene. Between the trimmed V and J ends, which lost 4 bases and 3 bases, there was a span of 6 bases. The CDR3 sequence is 11 residues long. Germline CDR1 is DFQATT and CDR2 is SNEGSKA (reference sequence). The CDR3 here is CSATVKETQYF. In DNA form, the CDR3 reads TGCAGTGCTACTGTGAAAGAGACCCAGTACTTC.

Ten or more counts support this clonotype. The V and J genes are TRBV18 and TRBJ2-7, with TRBD2 matching 9 bases. V dropped 4 bases and J dropped 3; count of bases not matched to a gene: 16. This CDR3 comprises 18 residues. Germline V gene sequence: CDR1 KGHSH, CDR2 LQKENI. CDR3 DNA: TGTGCCAGCTCACTCTACGGGCGGGCTAGCGGGGCCTTCTACGAGCAGTACTTC. Translation gives CASSLYGRASGAFYEQYF.

This clonotype has a count of ten or more. The rearrangement uses TRBV20-1 and TRBJ2-5; 11 positions match TRBD1. The CDR3 totals 15 residues. After removal of 1 base from V and 0 bases from J, the junction contained 1 base not matched to a gene. Germline CDR1 and CDR2: DFQATT and SNEGSKA (reference sequence). CDR3 in DNA: TGCAGTGCTAGAGGGACAGGGGGCTACCAAGAGACCCAGTACTTC. As protein: CSARGTGGYQETQYF.

This clonotype was counted at least ten times. A junction boundary mismatches the germline segment, possibly from a read error. CDR3 loop: CASTLETGTGAFF. The CDR3 bases are TGTGCCAGCACTCTAGAGACGGGCACTGGAGCTTTCTTT. The chain is built from TRBV7-2 and TRBJ1-1, with D unclear. CDR3 length: 13 residues. Germline V gene sequence: CDR1 SGHTA, CDR2 FQGNSA. The variable domain in full, completed from reference TRBV7-2 and TRBJ1-1, reads GAGVSQSPSNKVTEKGKDVELRCDPISGHTALYWYRQSLGQGLEFLIYFQGNSAPDKSGLPSDRFSAERTGGSVSTLTIQRTQQEDSAVYLCASTLETGTGAFFGQGTRLTVV.

This clonotype has a count of ten or more. This rearrangement joins TRBV28 to TRBJ1-6; 7 bases match TRBD1. CDR1 and CDR2 from the germline V gene are MDHEN and SYDVKM. This CDR3 comprises 14 residues. V was pared by 11 bases and J by 5 bases, with 9 bases of the junction left unmatched. As DNA, the CDR3 is TGTGCCGTAACAGGGGAATGGGATAATTCACCCCTCCACTTT. Amino acid sequence: CAVTGEWDNSPLHF.

The chain combines TRBV5-1 with TRBJ2-7, with 9 bases aligning to TRBD1. Germline-derived CDR1 and CDR2 are SGHRS and YFSETQ. This CDR3 has 15 amino acids. With V trimmed by 2 bases and J by 7 bases, 10 bases remained unmatched. DNA for the CDR3: TGCGCCAGCAGCTTTGCCGGGACAGGGAAAGGGGAGCAGTACTTC. Translated: CASSFAGTGKGEQYF.

This clonotype was observed at least ten times. The CDR3 nucleotides are TGTGCCAGCACCCTGGACGGGGGGGGCTACACCTTC. Encoded protein: CASTLDGGGYTF. V usage is TRBV2 and J usage is TRBJ1-2, with TRBD1 as a possible D gene (5 bases). V was trimmed by 7 bases and J by 8 bases, leaving 14 bases between them. Germline CDR1 SNHLY, CDR2 FYNNEI. This CDR3 spans 12 amino acids.

Points on this clonotype: A much larger clone lies a single base off, so this may be a read error. This chain uses TRBV4-2 with TRBJ2-7, with D perhaps matching TRBD2 (5 bases). The germline CDR1 and CDR2 sequences are LGHNA and YNFKEQ. Trimming cost V 6 bases and J 7 bases, with 16 bases left between them. This CDR3 has 13 amino acids. The CDR3 coding sequence is TGTGCCAGCAGAGGCTCGGGATCCAATGAGCAGTACTTC. It translates to CASRGSGSNEQYF.

To note about this clonotype: This may come from a read error, since a much larger clone is one base off. The rearrangement uses TRBV12-3 or TRBV12-4 and TRBJ2-3; 8 bases match TRBD1. The CDR3 has 15 residues. The CDR3 sequence: CASSYTGGSTDAQYF. In DNA, the CDR3 is TGTGCCAGCAGTTATACAGGGGGGAGCACAGATGCGCAGTATTTT.

In its sample, this clonotype was seen a few times. The rearrangement links TRBV29-1 to TRBJ1-4; unclear D gene. The germline gives CDR1 SQVTM, CDR2 ANQGSEA. The CDR3 has 14 residues. V shed 4 bases and J shed 7 bases, with 16 bases lying between them. CDR3 in DNA: TGCAGCGTTGGGGCGGTAGGGTTCAGTGAAAAACTGTTTTTT. It specifies CSVGAVGFSEKLFF.

This clonotype has only a few counts. One junction end does not reproduce the germline sequence, and a read error may be involved. This chain uses TRBV12-3 or TRBV12-4 with TRBJ2-3, with 7 positions matching TRBD2. This CDR3 contains 15 residues. CDR3 DNA sequence: TGTGCCGGCAGTACCAGCGGGGCCAGCACAGATACGCAGTATTTT. As protein: CAGSTSGASTDTQYF.